Each of the 18 T cell receptor beta chains below was sequenced from the same sample in a study of immune evolution from preneoplasia to lung adenocarcinoma. Produced via immunoSEQ multiplex PCR; TCRdb's table is partial and in-frame only. The sample comprises some 9,900 clones, approximately 80% of which are singletons, and approximately 4.4% rests with the top ten. The sequenced sample was FFPE minimally invasive lung adenocarcinoma tissue. The source of these receptors is a person between 65 and 79 years old with lung adenocarcinoma.

This rearrangement joins TRBV10-3 to TRBJ2-2, with D hard to call. Looked up from germline, CDR1 is ENHRY and CDR2 is SYGVKD. The CDR3 sequence is 12 residues long. The V end lost 5 bases, the J end lost 9 bases, and 10 bases lay between the germline ends. The CDR3 DNA sequence: TGTGCCATCAGTAAGGGTACACGGGAGCTGTTTTTT. It encodes CAISKGTRELFF.

The chain recombines TRBV27 with TRBJ2-7; 7 nucleotides match TRBD2. The CDR3 totals 12 residues. The V gene's germline CDR1 is MNHEY and CDR2 SMNVEV (reference sequence). CDR3 residues: CADREVLYEQYF. CDR3 coding DNA: TGTGCAGACCGGGAGGTCCTCTACGAGCAGTACTTC.

This clone was seen a single time. This chain joins TRBV5-5 and TRBJ1-2; no clear D gene. This CDR3 region has 12 residues. Trimming shortened V by 7 bases and J by 3 bases, and 10 bases separated the two germline ends. Germline values: CDR1 SGHKS, CDR2 YYEKEE (reference sequence). The CDR3 sequence: CASLSAHYGYTF. CDR3 nucleotides: TGTGCCAGCCTCTCAGCCCACTATGGCTACACCTTC.

The V and J genes are TRBV6-1 and TRBJ2-2, with a possible D match to TRBD2 (6 bases). V lost 8 bases and J lost 6, with 13 bases in between. The germline V gene encodes CDR1 MNHNS and CDR2 SASEGT. The CDR3 contains 13 residues. The CDR3 sequence is CASGSGYAGELFF. Written as DNA, the CDR3 is TGTGCCAGCGGGAGCGGGTATGCCGGGGAGCTGTTTTTT.

This chain links TRBV2 with TRBJ1-2, with 7 bases that match TRBD1. The CDR3 extends over 14 amino acids. With V trimmed by 6 bases and J by 8 bases, 12 bases remained unmatched. Germline V gene lookup returns CDR1 SNHLY and CDR2 FYNNEI. CDR3 bases: TGTGCCAGCAGCGAGATTGGGACAGCCTGGGGCTACACCTTC. Encoded protein: CASSEIGTAWGYTF.

The rearrangement links TRBV9 to TRBJ1-1, with 7 bases fitting TRBD1. The V segment lost 4 bases and the J segment 6 bases; nucleotides outside the gene matches: 12. In germline, CDR1 is SGDLS, CDR2 YYNGEE. The CDR3 has 15 amino acids. This CDR3 reads CASSPLDRAFPEAFF. The CDR3 DNA follows: TGTGCCAGCAGCCCACTAGACAGGGCTTTCCCTGAAGCTTTCTTT.

This clone was recorded only once. The V call is TRBV5-1, the J call TRBJ2-1, with 12 bases identical to TRBD2. CDR3 length: 16 residues. With 1 base clipped from V and 8 bases from J, the junction kept 7 bases outside the gene matches. The V gene's germline CDR1 is SGHRS and CDR2 YFSETQ. This chain's CDR3 is CASSLMTSGSGYEQFF. CDR3 coding DNA: TGCGCCAGCAGCTTGATGACTAGCGGGAGTGGCTATGAGCAGTTCTTC.

The V gene is TRBV19, the J gene TRBJ1-3, with unresolved D. Trimming left V 4 bases short and J 2 bases short, with 6 bases between. This CDR3 has 13 residues. CDR1 and CDR2 from the germline V gene are LNHDA and SQIVND (reference sequence). The CDR3 bases are TGTGCCAGTAGTAGCCCTGCTGGAAACACCATATATTTT. This translates into CASSSPAGNTIYF.

The chain has TRBV19 and TRBJ2-6; D possibly matches TRBD1 or TRBD2 (5 bases each). The CDR3 consists of 15 residues. Trimming took off 8 bases at V and 2 bases at J, with 13 bases between the two ends. Germline V gives CDR1 LNHDA, CDR2 SQIVND (reference sequence). Here the CDR3 reads CASGAGLTGANVLTF. In DNA form, the CDR3 reads TGTGCCAGTGGGGCAGGACTCACTGGGGCCAACGTCCTGACTTTC.

The rearrangement links TRBV19 to TRBJ2-1; D gene ambiguous. Trimming stripped 4 bases from V and 0 bases from J, with 10 bases between. The CDR3 is 15 residues long. Germline CDR1 and CDR2: LNHDA and SQIVND (reference sequence). The CDR3 sequence: CASSTGSNSYNEQFF. For the CDR3, the DNA is TGTGCCAGTAGTACAGGCTCCAACTCCTACAATGAGCAGTTCTTC.

The chain has TRBV5-4 and TRBJ2-5, with D possibly being TRBD1 or TRBD2 (6 bases each). The CDR3 is 15 amino acids. The V end lost 0 bases, the J end lost 2 bases, and 11 bases lay between the germline ends. The germline V gene encodes CDR1 SGHNT and CDR2 YYREEE (reference sequence). For the CDR3, the DNA is TGTGCCAGCAGCTTGGATAGGGGGGCTCAAGAGACCCAGTACTTC. As protein: CASSLDRGAQETQYF. Filled out from reference TRBV5-4 and TRBJ2-5, the complete variable domain reads ETGVTQSPTHLIKTRGQQVTLRCSSQSGHNTVSWYQQALGQGPQFIFQYYREEENGRGNFPPRFSGLQFPNYSSELNVNALELDDSALYLCASSLDRGAQETQYFGPGTRLLVL.

The chain has TRBV5-1 and TRBJ2-2; 10 nucleotides line up with TRBD1. The V gene's germline CDR1 is SGHRS and CDR2 YFSETQ. The CDR3 has 15 residues. Unmatched junction bases numbered 3, after V lost 3 bases and J lost 4 bases. The CDR3 nucleotides are TGCGCCAGCAGCTCCGGGACAGGGGTCACCGGGGAGCTGTTTTTT. Encoded protein: CASSSGTGVTGELFF.

The chain employs TRBV10-3 and TRBJ2-7; D remains unclear. The CDR3 has 12 residues. V lost 3 bases, J lost 2 bases, and 5 bases lay in between. In germline, CDR1 is ENHRY, CDR2 SYGVKD. The CDR3 is CAISERAYEQYF. The CDR3 nucleotides are TGTGCCATCAGTGAAAGGGCCTACGAGCAGTACTTC.

The chain links TRBV28 to TRBJ2-3; TRBD1 might be the D (5 bases). The CDR3 has 15 residues. The ends were cut back, 2 bases at V and 0 bases at J, with 9 bases in the middle. Germline CDR1 reads MDHEN; CDR2 reads SYDVKM. CDR3 loop: CASSLTQGSTDTQYF. CDR3 DNA: TGTGCCAGCAGTTTAACCCAGGGAAGCACAGATACGCAGTATTTT.

This clone occurred a few times. This chain uses TRBV4-3 with TRBJ2-7; 11 nucleotides match TRBD2. The junction had 5 bases not matched to a gene; V was cut back by 1 base and J by 0 bases. Germline V gives CDR1 LGHNA, CDR2 YSLEER. This CDR3 has 17 residues. CDR3 DNA sequence: TGCGCCAGCAGCCAAGGTGGGACTAGCGGCCTCTCCTACGAGCAGTACTTC. It encodes CASSQGGTSGLSYEQYF.

CDR3: CASSQMWGSQETQYF. CDR3 nucleotides: TGCGCCAGCAGCCAGATGTGGGGCAGCCAAGAGACCCAGTACTTC. The chain is built from TRBV4-3 and TRBJ2-5, with D possibly being TRBD1 (5 bases). The V gene's germline CDR1 is LGHNA and CDR2 YSLEER. The CDR3 has 15 residues. Between the trimmed V and J ends, which lost 3 bases and 1 base, there was a span of 12 bases.

The chain is built from TRBV4-1 and TRBJ1-2, with D perhaps matching TRBD1 (6 bases). The CDR3 covers 15 residues. CDR1 and CDR2 (germline): MGHRA, YSYEKL. V lost 3 bases and J lost 7, with 18 bases in between. CDR3 amino acids: CASSHLQGATGGYTF. As DNA, the CDR3 is TGCGCCAGCAGCCACTTACAGGGAGCCACCGGTGGCTACACCTTC.

The chain couples TRBV9 to TRBJ1-3; D perhaps matches TRBD1 (5 bases). CDR1 is SGDLS and CDR2 is YYNGEE in the germline V gene. CDR3 length: 15 residues. V gave up 1 base and J gave up 4 bases, with 12 bases separating them. This CDR3 reads CASSVFQGTGNTIYF. CDR3 coding DNA: TGTGCCAGCAGCGTATTTCAGGGAACCGGAAACACCATATATTTT.